This is a list of T cell receptor beta chains from one sample in a study of metastatic and nonmetastatic thyroid tumors. TCRdb reprocessed the PCR reads via MiXCR. The repertoire holds approximately 40,000 clones, less than 60% seen once, with less than 25% in the top ten. Specimen: tumor tissue. The receptors shown here come from a male donor with papillary thyroid cancer or a benign thyroid nodule (not recorded which). Some clones in this sample may be carry-over from other donors' samples. Both conserved end residues are part of each CDR3. The order of the fields is J gene, D gene, clone size, V gene, CDR3 DNA, CDR3 protein. The D gene is left open where the match is weak. Clone sizes are given selectively: once, few, many, or a class where the clone is expanded.

j_gene: TRBJ2-7; d_gene: TRBD1; abundance: few; v_gene: TRBV11-2; CDR3nt: TGTGCCAGCAGCTTACAGATTCAGGGACAGGCCTACGAGCAGTACTTC; CDR3aa: CASSLQIQGQAYEQYF
j_gene: TRBJ2-5; d_gene: .; abundance: .; v_gene: TRBV30; CDR3nt: TGTGCCTCATCTCCCTCACAGGGATACCAAGAGACCCAGTACTTC; CDR3aa: CASSPSQGYQETQYF
j_gene: TRBJ2-3; d_gene: TRBD2; abundance: few; v_gene: TRBV24-1; CDR3nt: TGTGCCACCAGTGATTTTAGCGGGAGGGCCAAAGATACGCAGTATTTT; CDR3aa: CATSDFSGRAKDTQYF
j_gene: TRBJ2-7; d_gene: TRBD1; abundance: .; v_gene: TRBV4-1; CDR3nt: TGCGCCAGCAGCCAAGAACGGACAGGATCCCGCTACGAGCAGTACTTC; CDR3aa: CASSQERTGSRYEQYF
j_gene: TRBJ2-3; d_gene: TRBD1; abundance: .; v_gene: TRBV6-9; CDR3nt: TGTGCCAGCAGTTACCCCCCCGGACAGGGCACAGATACGCAGTATTTT; CDR3aa: CASSYPPGQGTDTQYF
j_gene: TRBJ1-5; d_gene: .; abundance: few; v_gene: TRBV2; CDR3nt: TGTGCCAGCAGTCCGGGGGAGTATAGCAATCAGCCCCAGCATTTT; CDR3aa: CASSPGEYSNQPQHF
j_gene: TRBJ1-1; d_gene: .; abundance: .; v_gene: TRBV27; CDR3nt: TGTGCCAGCAGTTTGGAGGGAGCCATTGAAGCTTTCTTT; CDR3aa: CASSLEGAIEAFF
j_gene: TRBJ2-7; d_gene: TRBD1; abundance: .; v_gene: TRBV7-3; CDR3nt: TGTGCCAGCAGCTTCGACAGGGGTAGCGAGCAGTACTTC; CDR3aa: CASSFDRGSEQYF
j_gene: TRBJ2-3; d_gene: .; abundance: few; v_gene: TRBV6-5; CDR3nt: TGTGCCAGCAGTTACAAAGGAGGCACAGATACGCAGTATTTT; CDR3aa: CASSYKGGTDTQYF
j_gene: TRBJ2-7; d_gene: .; abundance: .; v_gene: TRBV4-1; CDR3nt: TGCGCCAGCAGCCAGACAGCGGAGGAGCAGTACTTC; CDR3aa: CASSQTAEEQYF
j_gene: TRBJ2-7; d_gene: .; abundance: .; v_gene: TRBV20-1; CDR3nt: TGCAGTGCTAGTAGACAGCCGGTGAACTCCTACGAGCAGTACTTC; CDR3aa: CSASRQPVNSYEQYF
j_gene: TRBJ1-2; d_gene: .; abundance: .; v_gene: TRBV19; CDR3nt: TGTGCCAGTAGTCCCGCCGCTTTAATCTTCTCTCAAGAACCCTATGGCTACACCTTC; CDR3aa: CASSPAALIFSQEPYGYTF
j_gene: TRBJ2-7; d_gene: .; abundance: .; v_gene: TRBV4-2; CDR3nt: TGTGCCAGCAGCCAAGGGACGGGGGCCGGGTACGAGCAGTACTTC; CDR3aa: CASSQGTGAGYEQYF
j_gene: TRBJ1-4; d_gene: .; abundance: .; v_gene: TRBV20-1; CDR3nt: TGCAGTGCTAGTGTTGGGGGCAGAGGTGAAAAACTGTTTTTT; CDR3aa: CSASVGGRGEKLFF
j_gene: TRBJ1-2; d_gene: .; abundance: .; v_gene: TRBV5-1; CDR3nt: TGCGCCAGCAGCTTGACCCCTCAGACAGTTATCTATGGCTACACCTTC; CDR3aa: CASSLTPQTVIYGYTF
j_gene: TRBJ2-1; d_gene: .; abundance: once; v_gene: TRBV20-1; CDR3nt: TGCAGTGCTAGAGATGGGGCTCCTCTTTCTCCCTACAATGAGCAGTTCTTC; CDR3aa: CSARDGAPLSPYNEQFF